These 18 T cell receptor beta chains share one sample of origin, sequenced in a study of blood T cell repertoires in COVID-19. Clones were read by immunoSEQ multiplex PCR, and TCRdb kept only the in-frame ones, dropping some. The table shows 400,000 to 450,000 clones, with 88% occurring only once. Sequences were obtained from peripheral blood. The source of these receptors is a woman aged 50 to 60 with COVID-19, enrolled during active disease.

The chain recombines TRBV5-1 with TRBJ2-1, with 7 positions matching TRBD2. Trimming at V came to 3 bases and at J to 6 bases, leaving 15 bases not matched to a gene. The germline gives CDR1 SGHRS, CDR2 YFSETQ. The CDR3 sequence is 17 residues long. DNA for the CDR3: TGCGCCAGCAGCTCAGCTCCTCGGGGGAGGGTAAGCAATGAGCAGTTCTTC. It specifies CASSSAPRGRVSNEQFF.

V and J are TRBV18 and TRBJ2-2; 7 bases are shared with TRBD1. This CDR3 spans 15 amino acids. Germline assignment: CDR1 KGHSH and CDR2 LQKENI. After removal of 9 bases from V and 4 bases from J, the junction contained 11 bases not matched to a gene. In DNA form, the CDR3 reads TGTGCCAGTGATAGAGGGACAGCGTTCACCGGGGAGCTGTTTTTT. Protein: CASDRGTAFTGELFF.

The chain combines TRBV6-1 with TRBJ2-1; D may be TRBD2 (6 bases). The germline V gene encodes CDR1 MNHNS and CDR2 SASEGT. The CDR3 has 16 amino acids. Trimming removed 1 base from V and 3 bases from J, with 13 bases in between. DNA of the CDR3: TGTGCCAGCAGTGAAGTAGCCGGGACTCTCTACAATGAGCAGTTCTTC. Protein sequence: CASSEVAGTLYNEQFF.

V and J are TRBV6-5 and TRBJ1-1, with 7 bases fitting TRBD1. This CDR3 contains 13 residues. The V gene end was trimmed by 6 bases and the J gene end by 8 bases; junction bases not matched to a gene: 9. CDR1 and CDR2 (germline): MNHEY, SVGAGI. The CDR3 DNA sequence: TGTGCCAGCAGCCACGTCGGGACAGAGGAAGCTTTCTTT. It is translated as CASSHVGTEEAFF.

The V call is TRBV6-5, the J call TRBJ2-7; 9 bases are a match to TRBD1. The V gene end was trimmed by 2 bases and the J gene end by 2 bases; junction bases not matched to a gene: 7. CDR3 length: 16 amino acids. Germline V gene lookup returns CDR1 MNHEY and CDR2 SVGAGI. The chain's CDR3 is CASSYTGGASAYEQYF. The CDR3 DNA reads as TGTGCCAGCAGTTACACAGGGGGCGCGTCGGCCTACGAGCAGTACTTC.

The rearrangement uses TRBV9 and TRBJ2-1, with 8 bases fitting TRBD1. The CDR3 loop spans 16 amino acids. V dropped 3 bases and J dropped 9; count of bases not matched to a gene: 14. Per the germline V gene, CDR1 is SGDLS and CDR2 is YYNGEE. The DNA of the CDR3 is TGTGCCAGCAGCGCCTCCGGGACAGGTGCCCCAGGTGAGCAGTTCTTC. Its protein product is CASSASGTGAPGEQFF.

In this sample, this clone turned up once. V and J are TRBV30 and TRBJ2-1, with 14 bases aligning to TRBD2. Per germline, CDR1 GTSNPN and CDR2 SVGIG (reference sequence). The CDR3 totals 18 residues. The trim removed 3 bases at V and 8 bases at J, leaving 15 bases unmatched. The CDR3 reads CAWRQSMRLAGGRDEQFF. DNA for the CDR3: TGTGCCTGGAGGCAATCTATGAGACTAGCGGGGGGGCGCGATGAGCAGTTCTTC.

The chain combines TRBV7-2 with TRBJ2-3; 8 bases are a match to TRBD2. Germline V gene lookup returns CDR1 SGHTA and CDR2 FQGNSA. This CDR3 is 16 amino acids long. With 3 bases clipped from V and 9 bases from J, the junction kept 14 bases outside the gene matches. CDR3 sequence: CASSLRPGLGLETQYF. CDR3 DNA: TGTGCCAGCAGCTTGAGGCCGGGACTAGGCTTAGAAACGCAGTATTTT.

The chain uses TRBV6-5 and TRBJ1-2; 7 nucleotides line up with TRBD1. V shed 6 bases, J shed 5 bases, and the junction held 9 bases outside the gene matches. From germline, CDR1 is MNHEY and CDR2 SVGAGI. The CDR3 contains 14 residues. The CDR3 sequence is CASRLTGAMYGYTF. As DNA, the CDR3 is TGTGCCAGCAGACTAACAGGGGCCATGTATGGCTACACCTTC.

The CDR3 region has the DNA TGCGCCAGCAGCTTGGAACGGGGATTGACAGATACGCAGTATTTT. This gives the protein CASSLERGLTDTQYF. This chain joins TRBV5-1 and TRBJ2-3; a weak D match, TRBD2 (5 bases). The CDR3 is 15 amino acids. V was cut by 0 bases and J by 3 bases, with 11 bases left in between. Germline CDR1 and CDR2: SGHRS and YFSETQ.

The chain employs TRBV19 and TRBJ1-5; TRBD1 aligns across 7 bases. The CDR3 sequence is 14 residues long. V dropped 0 bases and J dropped 10; count of bases not matched to a gene: 6. The germline gives CDR1 LNHDA, CDR2 SQIVND (reference sequence). CDR3 in amino acids: CASSIEEGAQPQHF. CDR3 DNA: TGTGCCAGTAGTATAGAGGAGGGGGCGCAACCCCAGCATTTT.

This sequence joins TRBV19 and TRBJ1-2, with TRBD1 as a possible D gene (6 bases). Germline loops: CDR1 LNHDA, CDR2 SQIVND (reference sequence). The CDR3 contains 15 residues. With 8 bases removed from V and 4 bases from J, the gap between germline ends came to 20 bases. CDR3 sequence reads: CASGPRDILSYGYTF. In nucleotides, the CDR3 is TGTGCCAGTGGGCCCCGGGACATTTTGAGCTATGGCTACACCTTC.

This chain links TRBV5-1 with TRBJ2-3; D gene ambiguous. Trimming removed 0 bases at V and 4 bases at J, with 9 bases between. The CDR3 sequence is 14 residues long. Germline V gives CDR1 SGHRS, CDR2 YFSETQ. CDR3 loop: CASSLGSPADTQYF. The CDR3 DNA sequence: TGCGCCAGCAGCTTGGGGTCACCAGCAGATACGCAGTATTTT.

The chain carries TRBV5-6 and TRBJ1-1; D is possibly TRBD1 (5 bases). The V gene's germline CDR1 is SGHDT and CDR2 YYEEEE. This CDR3 has 13 residues. The V gene lost 3 bases and the J gene lost 1 base, with 7 bases spanning the gap. CDR3 in DNA: TGTGCCAGCAGCTCAGGGTCGAACACTGAAGCTTTCTTT. Its protein product is CASSSGSNTEAFF. Based on the CDR3 plus reference TRBV5-6 and TRBJ1-1, the full variable domain is DAGVTQSPTHLIKTRGQQVTLRCSPKSGHDTVSWYQQALGQGPQFIFQYYEEEERQRGNFPDRFSGHQFPNYSSELNVNALLLGDSALYLCASSSGSNTEAFFGQGTRLTVV.

The rearrangement uses TRBV7-9 and TRBJ2-7; TRBD1 is a possible D gene (5 bases). The V gene's germline CDR1 is SEHNR and CDR2 FQNEAQ (reference sequence). There are 14 residues in the CDR3. Trimming left V 2 bases short and J 1 base short, with 9 bases between. For the CDR3, the DNA is TGTGCCAGCAGCTTATCTGACAGTTCCTACGAGCAGTACTTC. The encoded protein is CASSLSDSSYEQYF.

The chain links TRBV7-9 to TRBJ2-5; TRBD2 matches 7 bases. CDR1 SEHNR and CDR2 FQNEAQ come from the germline V gene (reference sequence). After removal of 5 bases from V and 5 bases from J, the junction contained 8 bases not matched to a gene. The CDR3 totals 14 residues. The CDR3 reads CASSTRGGGETQYF. For the CDR3, the DNA is TGTGCCAGCAGCACTCGCGGGGGTGGGGAGACCCAGTACTTC.

V is TRBV30 and J is TRBJ1-1, with a weak D call TRBD1 (5 bases). The CDR3 loop spans 13 amino acids. V gave up 4 bases and J gave up 6 bases, with 15 bases separating them. CDR1 is GTSNPN, CDR2 SVGIG, per germline (reference sequence). The CDR3 nucleotides are TGTGCCTGGAATGGGGCGTTGGGGCCTGAAGCTTTCTTT. The encoded protein is CAWNGALGPEAFF.

V usage is TRBV3-1 (or the pseudogene TRBV3-2) and J usage is TRBJ1-1, with a weak D call TRBD1 (5 bases). Trimming stripped 3 bases from V and 10 bases from J, with 12 bases between. The CDR3 extends over 12 amino acids. Germline lookup yields CDR1 LGHDT and CDR2 YNNKEL (reference sequence). This CDR3 reads CASSQTDMLAFF. As DNA, the CDR3 is TGTGCCAGCAGCCAGACGGACATGCTAGCTTTCTTT.